The rows below give T cell receptor beta chains drawn from one sample of a study of blood T cell repertoires in COVID-19. Clones were read by immunoSEQ multiplex PCR, and TCRdb kept only the in-frame ones, dropping some. The data contain 65,000 to 85,000 clones, about four fifths of them seen just once; the ten biggest clones take up 5% to 6.5%. Sequenced input: peripheral blood. These receptors were collected from a man between 50 and 59 years old with active COVID-19. Both conserved end residues are part of each CDR3. D genes are given only for firm matches. Rows give clone size only sometimes, using once, few, many, or a class for an expanded clone.

TRBV7-8	TRBJ2-5	-	TRBD2	TGTGCCAGCAGCCCGACTTGGGTAGCGGGGGGCGGAGAGACCCAGTACTTC	CASSPTWVAGGGETQYF
TRBV15	TRBJ2-7	once	TRBD2	TGTGCCACCAGCAGAGGTGAACGGATGGGAGGGCGGATGGGCGAGCAGTACTTC	CATSRGERMGGRMGEQYF
TRBV9	TRBJ2-1	-	TRBD2	TGTGCCAGCAGCGTAGGAGGGACTAGCGTCTCCTACAATGAGCAGTTCTTC	CASSVGGTSVSYNEQFF
TRBV11-2	TRBJ2-7	-	TRBD2	TGTGCCAGCAGCGGTGGGACTAGCGGGAAGGTCTTC	CASSGGTSGKVF
TRBV3-1/TRBV3-2	TRBJ2-7	few	TRBD2	TGTGCCAGCAGTCGACATGGCGGGGAGGGTTCCTACGAGCAGTACTTC	CASSRHGGEGSYEQYF
TRBV5-1	TRBJ1-4	-	-	TGCGCCAGCAGCTTATCTGGGGAGGGCGAAAAACTGTTTTTT	CASSLSGEGEKLFF
TRBV3-1/TRBV3-2	TRBJ1-4	-	TRBD1	TGTGCCAGCAGCTATGGACAGGTTGGGGAAAAACTGTTTTTT	CASSYGQVGEKLFF
TRBV7-9	TRBJ2-7	-	TRBD1	TGTGCCAGCAGCCGCCGACAGGGCTACGAGCAGTACTTC	CASSRRQGYEQYF
TRBV19	TRBJ1-1	-	-	TGTGCCAGTCAACTTCCGGGGGTGAACACTGAAGCTTTCTTT	CASQLPGVNTEAFF
TRBV6-5	TRBJ2-3	few	-	TGTGCCAGCAGTTACTCGCGGCAGATACTCACAGATACGCAGTATTTT	CASSYSRQILTDTQYF
TRBV24-1	TRBJ2-7	-	TRBD1	TGTGACAGGGGGCCGAGCTCCTACGAGCAGTACTTC	CDRGPSSYEQYF
TRBV2	TRBJ2-5	-	TRBD2	TGTGCCAGCAGTGTGGGCGGGGGGGCGGAGACCCAGTACTTC	CASSVGGGAETQYF
TRBV5-4	TRBJ2-7	-	-	TGTGCCAGCAGCTTGGGGCAGGTAAACGAGCAGTACTTC	CASSLGQVNEQYF
TRBV19	TRBJ1-5	-	TRBD1	TGTGCCAGTACCCACTTTACAGGGGGCTACCAGCCCCAGCATTTT	CASTHFTGGYQPQHF
TRBV7-9	TRBJ1-1	-	TRBD1	TGTGCCAGCAGCCCAGGGGGCTGGGCAGGTGAAGCTTTCTTT	CASSPGGWAGEAFF
TRBV7-2	TRBJ2-7	once	-	TGTGCCAGCAGCCCCCAAAAGGCTAGCGACGAGCAGTACTTC	CASSPQKASDEQYF